This T cell receptor (beta chain) is from a study of cytomegalovirus exposure and HLA in healthy donors. Study findings and constraints: In a later analysis, HLA-C alleles had the fewest associated TCRs, DRB1 alleles the most. As a later analysis showed, several of the most significant clusters appeared to be linked to common viral pathogens.

The CDR3 extends over 15 amino acids. J was trimmed by 7 bases and V by 6 bases; bases with no gene match: 11. Germline CDR1 reads MNHEY; CDR2 reads SMNVEV (reference sequence). As for the donors, each was a healthy bone marrow donor. This clone was seen a handful of times. Antigen: not known. The PCR used 60 Vbeta and 13 Jbeta primers. Clones were sequenced by immunoSEQ multiplex PCR, and TCRdb holds only the in-frame ones, with some missing. The data show more than 100,000 clones, about 80% seen once. Input material: PBMCs. The receptor was derived from a woman aged 40 to 50 in good health and CMV-seropositive. The chain recombines TRBV27 with TRBJ1-1, with 10 bases matching TRBD1. This chain's CDR3 is CASRQTGTGVFEAFF. CDR3 in DNA: TGTGCCAGCAGGCAAACAGGGACAGGGGTCTTTGAAGCTTTCTTT.